This TCR beta chain was sequenced in a study of identical twins. This clonotype was picked up many times. TCRdb independently ran MiXCR on the 5' RACE reads; one entry per CDR3 protein. This table has about 470,000 distinct CDR3 sequences, less than 25% appearing once. V lost 3 bases and J lost 7; bases outside the gene matches: 8. Looked up from germline, CDR1 is SGHTA and CDR2 is FQGNSA. CDR3 size: 15 residues. These data were likewise used in another study, on T cells expressing NK-cell markers.

The origin of this receptor is a woman aged 18-35 years in good health. The chain recombines TRBV7-2 with TRBJ1-5, with 8 bases fitting TRBD1. Sequenced material: CD4+ T cells sorted from blood. CDR3 protein: CASSFVQGEGQPQHF. In DNA, the CDR3 is TGTGCCAGCAGCTTCGTACAGGGGGAGGGCCAGCCCCAGCATTTT.